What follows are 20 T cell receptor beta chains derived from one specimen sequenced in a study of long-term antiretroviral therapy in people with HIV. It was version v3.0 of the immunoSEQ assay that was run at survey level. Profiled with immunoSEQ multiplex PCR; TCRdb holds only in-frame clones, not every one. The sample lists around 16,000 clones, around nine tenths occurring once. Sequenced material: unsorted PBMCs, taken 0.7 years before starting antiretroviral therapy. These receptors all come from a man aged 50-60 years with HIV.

The CDR3 is CASSYSPDGGFEQYF. CDR3 nucleotide sequence: TGTGCCAGCAGTTACTCTCCTGACGGGGGGTTCGAGCAGTACTTC. The genes are TRBV6-5 and TRBJ2-7, with 7 bases that match TRBD2. The CDR3 spans 15 residues. The germline V gene encodes CDR1 MNHEY and CDR2 SVGAGI. The V gene end was trimmed by 0 bases and the J gene end by 6 bases; junction bases not matched to a gene: 8.

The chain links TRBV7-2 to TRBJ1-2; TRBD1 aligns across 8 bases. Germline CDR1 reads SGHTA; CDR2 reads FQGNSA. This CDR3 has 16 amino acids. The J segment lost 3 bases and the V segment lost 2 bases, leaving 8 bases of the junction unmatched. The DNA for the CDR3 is TGTGCCAGCAGCTTAAAATCCCAGGGGGCCGACTATGGCTACACCTTC. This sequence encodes CASSLKSQGADYGYTF.

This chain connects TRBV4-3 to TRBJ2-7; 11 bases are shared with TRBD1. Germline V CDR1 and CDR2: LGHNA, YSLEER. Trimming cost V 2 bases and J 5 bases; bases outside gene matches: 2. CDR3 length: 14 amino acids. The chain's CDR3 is CASSQRTGGHEQYF. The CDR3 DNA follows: TGCGCCAGCAGCCAAAGGACAGGGGGCCACGAGCAGTACTTC.

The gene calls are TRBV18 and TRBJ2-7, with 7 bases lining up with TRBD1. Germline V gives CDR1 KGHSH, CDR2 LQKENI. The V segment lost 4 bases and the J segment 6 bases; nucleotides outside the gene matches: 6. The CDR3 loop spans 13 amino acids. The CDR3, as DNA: TGTGCCAGCTCACTACAGGGGAATGGCGAGCAGTACTTC. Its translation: CASSLQGNGEQYF.

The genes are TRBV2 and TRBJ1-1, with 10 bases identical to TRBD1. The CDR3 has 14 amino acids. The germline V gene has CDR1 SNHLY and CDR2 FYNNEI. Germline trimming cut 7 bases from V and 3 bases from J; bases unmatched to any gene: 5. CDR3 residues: CASTKDRGHTEAFF. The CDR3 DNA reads TGTGCCAGCACCAAAGACAGGGGGCACACTGAAGCTTTCTTT.

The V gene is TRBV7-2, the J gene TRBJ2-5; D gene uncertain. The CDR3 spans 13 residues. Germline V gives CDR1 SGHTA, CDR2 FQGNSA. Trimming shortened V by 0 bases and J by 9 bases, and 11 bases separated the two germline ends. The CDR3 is CASSLALHGAQYF. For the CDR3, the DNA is TGTGCCAGCAGCTTAGCGTTACATGGGGCCCAGTACTTC.

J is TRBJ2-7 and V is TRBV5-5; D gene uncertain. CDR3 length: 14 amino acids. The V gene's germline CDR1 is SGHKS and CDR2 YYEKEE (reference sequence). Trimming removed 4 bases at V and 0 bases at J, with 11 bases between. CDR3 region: CASSLITASYEQYF. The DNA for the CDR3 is TGTGCCAGCAGCCTCATCACAGCCTCCTACGAGCAGTACTTC.

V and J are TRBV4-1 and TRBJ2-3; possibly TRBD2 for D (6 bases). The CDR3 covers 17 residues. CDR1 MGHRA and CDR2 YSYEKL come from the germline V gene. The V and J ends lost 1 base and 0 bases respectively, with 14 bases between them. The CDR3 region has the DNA TGCGCCAGCAGCCAAGGGTGGGGGGTTGTAAGCACAGATACGCAGTATTTT. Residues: CASSQGWGVVSTDTQYF.

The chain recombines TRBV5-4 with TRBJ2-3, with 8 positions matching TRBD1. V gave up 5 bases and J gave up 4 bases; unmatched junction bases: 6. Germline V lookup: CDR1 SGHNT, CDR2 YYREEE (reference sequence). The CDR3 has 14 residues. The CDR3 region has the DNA TGTGCCAGCAGACCGGACAGGGTGGCAGATACGCAGTATTTT. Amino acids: CASRPDRVADTQYF.

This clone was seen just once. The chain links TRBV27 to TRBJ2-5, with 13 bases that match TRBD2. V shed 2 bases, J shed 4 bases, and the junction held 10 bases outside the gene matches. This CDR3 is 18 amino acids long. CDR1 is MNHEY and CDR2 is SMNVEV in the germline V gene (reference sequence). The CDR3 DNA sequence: TGTGCCAGCAGTTTAAGAACTAGCGGGAGGGGTAGTGGAGAGACCCAGTACTTC. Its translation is CASSLRTSGRGSGETQYF.

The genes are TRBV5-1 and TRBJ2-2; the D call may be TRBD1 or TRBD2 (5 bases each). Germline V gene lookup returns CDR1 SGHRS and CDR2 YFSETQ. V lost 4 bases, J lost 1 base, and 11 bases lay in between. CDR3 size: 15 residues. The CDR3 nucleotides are TGCGCCAGCAGCCCCGGGACCGTGAACACCGGGGAGCTGTTTTTT. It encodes CASSPGTVNTGELFF.

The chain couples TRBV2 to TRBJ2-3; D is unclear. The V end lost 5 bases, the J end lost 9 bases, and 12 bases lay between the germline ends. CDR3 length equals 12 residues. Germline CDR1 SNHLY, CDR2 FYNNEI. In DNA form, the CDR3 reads TGTGCCAGCAGTATAGACCTTCAAACGCAGTATTTT. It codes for CASSIDLQTQYF.

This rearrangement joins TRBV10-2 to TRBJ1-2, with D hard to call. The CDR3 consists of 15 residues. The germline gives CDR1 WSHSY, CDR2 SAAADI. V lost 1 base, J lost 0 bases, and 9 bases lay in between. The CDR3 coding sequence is TGCGCCAGCAGTGAGTTGGCGACTCCTAACTATGGCTACACCTTC. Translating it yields CASSELATPNYGYTF.

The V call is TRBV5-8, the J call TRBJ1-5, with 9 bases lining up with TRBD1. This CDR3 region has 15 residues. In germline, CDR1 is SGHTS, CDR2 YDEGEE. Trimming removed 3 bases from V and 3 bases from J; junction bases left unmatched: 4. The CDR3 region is CASSSGDRVNQPQHF. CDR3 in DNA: TGTGCCAGCAGCTCAGGGGACAGGGTCAATCAGCCCCAGCATTTT.

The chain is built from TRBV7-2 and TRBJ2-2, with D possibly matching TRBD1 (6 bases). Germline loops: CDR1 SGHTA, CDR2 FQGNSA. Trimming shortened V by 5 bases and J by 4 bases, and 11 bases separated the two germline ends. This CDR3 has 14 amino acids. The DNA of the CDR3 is TGTGCCAGCAGCCTACAGGGTTCCACCGGGGAGCTGTTTTTT. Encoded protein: CASSLQGSTGELFF.

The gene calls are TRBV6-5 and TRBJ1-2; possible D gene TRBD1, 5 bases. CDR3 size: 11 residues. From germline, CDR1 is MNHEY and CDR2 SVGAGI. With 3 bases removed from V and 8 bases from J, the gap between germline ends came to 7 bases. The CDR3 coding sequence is TGTGCCAGCAGTTATCCAGGGGGCTACACCTTC. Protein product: CASSYPGGYTF.

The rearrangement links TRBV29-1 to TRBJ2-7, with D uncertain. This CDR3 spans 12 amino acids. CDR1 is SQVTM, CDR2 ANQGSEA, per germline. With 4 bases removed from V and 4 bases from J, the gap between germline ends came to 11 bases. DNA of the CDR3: TGCAGCGTTGGGGATTCATTGTACGAGCAGTACTTC. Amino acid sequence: CSVGDSLYEQYF.

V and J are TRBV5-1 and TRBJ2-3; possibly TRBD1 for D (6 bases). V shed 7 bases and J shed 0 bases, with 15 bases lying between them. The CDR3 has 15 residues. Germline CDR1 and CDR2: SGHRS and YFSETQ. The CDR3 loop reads CASGQTSTSTDTQYF. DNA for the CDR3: TGCGCCAGCGGACAGACCTCAACTAGCACAGATACGCAGTATTTT.

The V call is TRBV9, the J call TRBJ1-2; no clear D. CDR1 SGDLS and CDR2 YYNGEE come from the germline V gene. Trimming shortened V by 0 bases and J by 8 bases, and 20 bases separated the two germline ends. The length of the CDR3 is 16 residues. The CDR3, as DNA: TGTGCCAGCAGCGTAGGAGTCGAGGGCGGGATATGGGGCTACACCTTC. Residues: CASSVGVEGGIWGYTF.

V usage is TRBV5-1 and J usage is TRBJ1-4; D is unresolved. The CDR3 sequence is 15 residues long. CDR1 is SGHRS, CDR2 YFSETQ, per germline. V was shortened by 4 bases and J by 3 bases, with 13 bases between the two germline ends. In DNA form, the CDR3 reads TGCGCCAGCAGCCGGCGGGCGGGTTCTAATGAAAAACTGTTTTTT. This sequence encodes CASSRRAGSNEKLFF.